The 17 T cell receptor beta chains reported below all come from one sample, sequenced in a study of blood T cell repertoires in COVID-19. Clones were read by immunoSEQ multiplex PCR, and TCRdb kept only the in-frame ones, dropping some. This sample has about 350,000 clones, with roughly 90% found just once. Sequenced sample: PBMCs or T cells enriched from blood (not recorded which). These receptors all stem from a woman aged 25 to 39 who had recovered from COVID-19.

The genes are TRBV6-5 and TRBJ1-2, with D maybe TRBD1 (6 bases). The V end lost 6 bases, the J end lost 1 base, and 15 bases lay between the germline ends. There are 15 residues in the CDR3. Germline V CDR1 and CDR2: MNHEY, SVGAGI. CDR3 protein: CASRKQGTLNYGYTF. The CDR3 region has the DNA TGTGCCAGCAGAAAACAGGGTACCCTTAACTATGGCTACACCTTC.

This clone came up once. V usage is TRBV28 and J usage is TRBJ2-1; maybe TRBD1 (6 bases). V was trimmed by 5 bases and J by 5 bases, leaving 16 bases between them. Germline V CDR1 and CDR2: MDHEN, SYDVKM. The CDR3 has 15 amino acids. The CDR3 DNA is TGTGCCAGCAGTGGCCCCGGGACACCCAACAATGAGCAGTTCTTC. It specifies CASSGPGTPNNEQFF.

The chain links TRBV18 to TRBJ1-2, with 9 bases lining up with TRBD1. Germline-derived CDR1 and CDR2 are KGHSH and LQKENI. The V gene end was trimmed by 3 bases and the J gene end by 6 bases; junction bases not matched to a gene: 5. This CDR3 is built from 14 residues. As DNA, the CDR3 is TGTGCCAGCTCACCTTCGCGGACAGGGGATGGCTACACCTTC. Translating it yields CASSPSRTGDGYTF.

This clone was counted only a few times. V and J are TRBV19 and TRBJ1-1; D may be TRBD1 (5 bases). The germline gives CDR1 LNHDA, CDR2 SQIVND (reference sequence). The CDR3 runs to 16 residues. V was clipped by 5 bases and J by 3 bases, with 19 bases between them. CDR3 in amino acids: CASSSRDGGGDTEAFF. The CDR3 DNA sequence: TGTGCCAGTAGTTCCCGGGACGGCGGCGGGGACACTGAAGCTTTCTTT.

The chain employs TRBV3-1 (or the pseudogene TRBV3-2) and TRBJ2-3, with 9 nucleotides matching TRBD2. V dropped 3 bases and J dropped 4; count of bases not matched to a gene: 5. This CDR3 has 15 amino acids. Germline V gene sequence: CDR1 LGHDT, CDR2 YNNKEL (reference sequence). CDR3 sequence: CASSQASGISDTQYF. CDR3 DNA sequence: TGTGCCAGCAGCCAGGCTAGCGGGATTTCAGATACGCAGTATTTT.

The V gene is TRBV7-6, the J gene TRBJ2-7, with TRBD2 matching over 7 bases. With V trimmed by 0 bases and J by 0 bases, 2 bases remained unmatched. The CDR3 contains 15 residues. Per germline, CDR1 SGHVS and CDR2 FNYEAQ. For the CDR3, the DNA is TGTGCCAGCAGCTTAGCAAGCGGGGACTCCTACGAGCAGTACTTC. Amino acid sequence: CASSLASGDSYEQYF. Complete variable domain (other parts from reference TRBV7-6 and TRBJ2-7): GAGVSQSPRYKVTKRGQDVALRCDPISGHVSLYWYRQALGQGPEFLTYFNYEAQQDKSGLPNDRFSAERPEGSISTLTIQRTEQRDSAMYRCASSLASGDSYEQYFGPGTRLTVT.

V usage is TRBV7-9 and J usage is TRBJ2-1; TRBD2 agrees at 10 bases. This CDR3 has 17 amino acids. Per the germline V gene, CDR1 is SEHNR and CDR2 is FQNEAQ (reference sequence). The ends lost 4 bases at V and 3 bases at J; junction bases unmatched: 9. As DNA, the CDR3 is TGTGCCAGCAGCTCGACATGGACTAGCGGAGTCTACAATGAGCAGTTCTTC. Encoded protein: CASSSTWTSGVYNEQFF. Full variable domain (missing parts from reference TRBV7-9 and TRBJ2-1): DTGVSQNPRHKITKRGQNVTFRCDPISEHNRLYWYRQTLGQGPEFLTYFQNEAQLEKSRLLSDRFSAERPKGSFSTLEIQRTEQGDSAMYLCASSSTWTSGVYNEQFFGPGTRLTVL.

The chain uses TRBV5-4 and TRBJ2-2; the D gene is possibly TRBD1 (6 bases). Trimming removed 5 bases from V and 6 bases from J, with 23 bases in between. CDR3 size: 17 residues. Germline V gives CDR1 SGHNT, CDR2 YYREEE (reference sequence). CDR3 in DNA: TGTGCCAGCAGTCCCCAGACAGGAGGCTTGGTGGCCGGGGAGCTGTTTTTT. Protein sequence: CASSPQTGGLVAGELFF.

V usage is TRBV15 and J usage is TRBJ1-2; D remains unclear. The CDR3 is 14 residues long. Trimming left V 4 bases short and J 6 bases short, with 15 bases between. CDR1 and CDR2 (germline): LNHNV, YYDKDF (reference sequence). CDR3 sequence reads: CATSTWESRNGYTF. The CDR3 DNA sequence: TGTGCCACCAGCACATGGGAGTCCAGGAATGGCTACACCTTC.

This rearrangement joins TRBV19 to TRBJ2-7, with 7 nucleotides matching TRBD1. There are 14 residues in the CDR3. Germline lookup yields CDR1 LNHDA and CDR2 SQIVND (reference sequence). The J segment lost 0 bases and the V segment lost 9 bases, leaving 8 bases of the junction unmatched. The CDR3 region is CASSDRASSYEQYF. Here the CDR3 DNA reads TGTGCCAGCAGCGACAGGGCTTCCTCCTACGAGCAGTACTTC.

The gene calls are TRBV27 and TRBJ2-1; TRBD2 matches at 10 bases. The germline gives CDR1 MNHEY, CDR2 SMNVEV (reference sequence). The CDR3 has 17 amino acids. Unmatched junction bases numbered 12, after V lost 4 bases and J lost 6 bases. CDR3 coding DNA: TGTGCCAGCAGTTCCCCGACCCTAGCGGGGGTAGTCAATGAGCAGTTCTTC. Residues: CASSSPTLAGVVNEQFF.

The V and J genes are TRBV5-1 and TRBJ1-5; D may be TRBD1 (5 bases). The CDR3 has 14 residues. Germline V gives CDR1 SGHRS, CDR2 YFSETQ. Trimming took off 1 base at V and 2 bases at J, with 7 bases between the two ends. The CDR3, as DNA: TGCGCCAGCAGCTTGTCAGGGCGCAATCAGCCCCAGCATTTT. Translating gives CASSLSGRNQPQHF.

V is TRBV5-1 and J is TRBJ1-3; 8 nucleotides align to TRBD1. V gave up 0 bases and J gave up 3 bases; unmatched junction bases: 5. CDR3 length equals 16 residues. CDR1 is SGHRS, CDR2 YFSETQ, per germline. CDR3 region: CASSLVPGGDGNTIYF. CDR3 nucleotides: TGCGCCAGCAGCTTGGTGCCAGGGGGCGATGGAAACACCATATATTTT.

V is TRBV5-4 and J is TRBJ1-3; 7 bases map to TRBD1. The CDR3 has 16 amino acids. The germline gives CDR1 SGHNT, CDR2 YYREEE (reference sequence). The V segment lost 3 bases and the J segment 4 bases; nucleotides outside the gene matches: 10. CDR3 sequence (DNA): TGTGCCAGCAGCTCCCCTACAGGGGATAAAGGAAACACCATATATTTT. It is translated as CASSSPTGDKGNTIYF.

V usage is TRBV29-1 and J usage is TRBJ2-7; 7 nucleotides line up with TRBD1. Germline CDR1 reads SQVTM; CDR2 reads ANQGSEA. The CDR3 totals 15 residues. Trimming removed 6 bases from V and 2 bases from J; junction bases left unmatched: 13. The DNA of the CDR3 is TGCAGCGTCTTAGATAGACAGGGTCATCCCTACGAGCAGTACTTC. This gives the protein CSVLDRQGHPYEQYF.

The chain couples TRBV6-5 to TRBJ1-3, with D maybe TRBD1 (6 bases). CDR1 is MNHEY and CDR2 is SVGAGI in the germline V gene. The CDR3 has 14 residues. Trimming shortened V by 5 bases and J by 4 bases, and 12 bases separated the two germline ends. This chain's CDR3 is CASSRTEAGNTIYF. CDR3 bases: TGTGCCAGCAGTAGGACAGAGGCCGGAAACACCATATATTTT.

This clone was picked up one time. This chain joins TRBV18 and TRBJ2-5; 8 bases are shared with TRBD2. Germline CDR1 and CDR2: KGHSH and LQKENI. This CDR3 is 15 amino acids long. V gave up 4 bases and J gave up 0 bases; unmatched junction bases: 4. In DNA, the CDR3 is TGTGCCAGCTCACTTAGCGGGATCGACCAAGAGACCCAGTACTTC. Amino acids: CASSLSGIDQETQYF.